Listed below are T cell receptor beta chains from one sample, sequenced in a study of T cells in tuberculosis. TCRdb's copy holds only in-frame clones and misses some; the assay was immunoSEQ multiplex PCR. The data show fewer than 40,000 clones, nearly 97% seen once. Specimen: PBMCs. These receptors were taken from a donor between 10 and 35 years old with latent tuberculosis or without tuberculosis infection. Each CDR3 is given with its conserved first and last residue. D genes are given only for firm matches. For some rows the clone size is stated as once, few or many, or as a class when expanded; others skip it.

j_call v_call d_call clone_size cdr3_nt cdr3_aa
TRBJ2-1 TRBV27 TRBD1 once TGTGCCAGCAGTTTAGGACAGGGGGCGAATGAGCAGTTCTTC CASSLGQGANEQFF
TRBJ2-4 TRBV2 - - TGTGCCAGCAGTCCTCGAGTGCCTGAAAACATTCAGTACTTC CASSPRVPENIQYF
TRBJ1-6 TRBV7-9 - - TGTGCCAGCAGCTTAGAAATCAGGGATTCACCCCTCCACTTT CASSLEIRDSPLHF
TRBJ2-7 TRBV10-1 - few TGCGCCAGCAGTGAGAACAGCTACGAGCAGTACTTC CASSENSYEQYF
TRBJ2-7 TRBV25-1 TRBD2 once TGTGCCAGCTCCGAAGGGGTAGCGGGGGATTACGAGCAGTACTTC CASSEGVAGDYEQYF
TRBJ2-1 TRBV27 TRBD2 - TGTGCCAGCAGTTTAGCAGATCTAGCGGGAGTGCTCGATGAGCAGTTCTTC CASSLADLAGVLDEQFF
TRBJ1-2 TRBV4-1 - - TGCGCCAGCGGGGACCGGGACAACAATGGCTACACCTTC CASGDRDNNGYTF
TRBJ2-3 TRBV19 - - TGTGCCACTCGACTAGGAGATACGCAGTATTTT CATRLGDTQYF
TRBJ2-1 TRBV15 - - TGTGCCACCAGCCCCCCCACTACAGGGCTTTCCTACAATGAGCAGTTCTTC CATSPPTTGLSYNEQFF
TRBJ2-3 TRBV10-2 - - TGCGCCAGCAGGCCTGGCGGAGACACAGATACGCAGTATTTT CASRPGGDTDTQYF
TRBJ1-2 TRBV13 - - TGTGCCAGCAGCTTAGACCCGACAGATTACAGTGCCTATGGCTACACCTTC CASSLDPTDYSAYGYTF
TRBJ2-3 TRBV25-1 TRBD2 few TGTGCCAGCAGTGAAGGCGGGAGGAGCACAGATACGCAGTATTTT CASSEGGRSTDTQYF
TRBJ2-2 TRBV7-2 TRBD1 - TGTGCCAGCAGCAAGCCGGGACAGGGGTATTCGGCCGGGGAGCTGTTTTTT CASSKPGQGYSAGELFF
TRBJ2-5 TRBV5-4 - once TGTGCCAGCAGCTTGGTAGGTGGGAGAGAGACCCAGTACTTC CASSLVGGRETQYF
TRBJ1-4 TRBV30 - once TGTGCCTGGGGACAGATAGATGAAAAACTGTTTTTT CAWGQIDEKLFF
TRBJ1-2 TRBV7-9 TRBD1 - TGTGCCAGCAGCAACAGGGGTGACTATGGCTACACCTTC CASSNRGDYGYTF
TRBJ1-5 TRBV6-6 - - TGTGCCAGCAGTTACGGGCAGCCCAATCAGCCCCAGCATTTT CASSYGQPNQPQHF
TRBJ2-2 TRBV19 - once TGTGCCAGTAGTCCCTGGGGGGACGGGTTAAACACCGGGGAGCTGTTTTTT CASSPWGDGLNTGELFF
TRBJ1-2 TRBV7-9 - - TGTGCCAGCAGCTTCAGGGATTCCGGCTACACCTTC CASSFRDSGYTF
TRBJ2-1 TRBV11-1 - - TGTGCCAGCAGCTTAGAATGGACTTCCAATGAGCAGTTCTTC CASSLEWTSNEQFF
TRBJ1-4 TRBV28 - few TGTGCCAGCAGACTCAATGAAAAACTGTTTTTT CASRLNEKLFF
TRBJ2-2 TRBV28 TRBD1 - TGTGCCAGCAGTCCTGACAGGGGAATCACCGGGGAGCTGTTTTTT CASSPDRGITGELFF
TRBJ2-1 TRBV10-3 TRBD2 - TGTGCCATCAGTACGGGACTAGCGGGGGCGATCGACAATGAGCAGTTCTTC CAISTGLAGAIDNEQFF
TRBJ2-3 TRBV9 - - TGTGCCAGCAGCGCAACAGGGACCACAGATACGCAGTATTTT CASSATGTTDTQYF
TRBJ2-5 TRBV7-6 TRBD1 - TGTGCCAGCAGCCTAGAAAGACAGGGGGCTATGGAGACCCAGTACTTC CASSLERQGAMETQYF
TRBJ2-1 TRBV9 - - TGTGCCAGCAGCGTAGTTATTAGCGGAAACAATGAGCAGTTCTTC CASSVVISGNNEQFF
TRBJ2-5 TRBV2 TRBD2 - TGTGCCAGCAGAGGTATAAGGTTAGCGGGATCCCAAGAGACCCAGTACTTC CASRGIRLAGSQETQYF
TRBJ2-7 TRBV25-1 - - TGTGCCAGCAGTGCCACTAGCAACTACGAGCAGTACTTC CASSATSNYEQYF
TRBJ2-3 TRBV5-1 TRBD1 - TGCGCCAGCAGCTTTTCCGGGACAGGAACCTATCGCACAGATACGCAGTATTTT CASSFSGTGTYRTDTQYF
TRBJ1-3 TRBV4-1 TRBD1 - TGCGCCAGCAGTCATACAGGGGCTGGAAACACCATATATTTT CASSHTGAGNTIYF